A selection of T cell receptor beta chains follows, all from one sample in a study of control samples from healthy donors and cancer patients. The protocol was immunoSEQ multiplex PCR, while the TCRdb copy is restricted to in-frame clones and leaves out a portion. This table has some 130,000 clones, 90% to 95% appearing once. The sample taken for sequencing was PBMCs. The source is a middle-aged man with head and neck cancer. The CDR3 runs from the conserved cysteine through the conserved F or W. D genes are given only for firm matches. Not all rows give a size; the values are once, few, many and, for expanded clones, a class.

cdr3_aa: CASAPTGGAGNTIYF
cdr3_nt: TGTGCCAGCGCGCCCACCGGGGGAGCTGGAAACACCATATATTTT
v_call: TRBV9
clone_size: -
j_call: TRBJ1-3
d_call: -

cdr3_aa: CASSHSAGQKARELFF
cdr3_nt: TGCGCCAGCAGCCATTCTGCCGGGCAGAAGGCCCGGGAGCTGTTTTTT
v_call: TRBV5-1
clone_size: -
j_call: TRBJ2-2
d_call: -

cdr3_aa: CASSLRQEKLFF
cdr3_nt: TGTGCCAGCAGCCTCAGACAAGAAAAACTGTTTTTT
v_call: TRBV28
clone_size: -
j_call: TRBJ1-4
d_call: -

cdr3_aa: CASSAGQGAFEQYF
cdr3_nt: TGTGCCAGCAGCGCGGGACAGGGGGCATTCGAGCAGTACTTC
v_call: TRBV9
clone_size: -
j_call: TRBJ2-7
d_call: TRBD1

cdr3_aa: CASSSPGTGGSYGYTF
cdr3_nt: TGTGCCAGCAGTTCCCCCGGGACAGGGGGCTCCTATGGCTACACCTTC
v_call: TRBV28
clone_size: -
j_call: TRBJ1-2
d_call: TRBD1

cdr3_aa: CASSLLTGGPDTQYF
cdr3_nt: TGTGCCAGCAGCTTGCTAACAGGGGGACCAGATACGCAGTATTTT
v_call: TRBV7-9
clone_size: -
j_call: TRBJ2-3
d_call: TRBD1

cdr3_aa: CASSLAQGGDEQFF
cdr3_nt: TGTGCCAGCAGCTTGGCCCAAGGAGGCGATGAGCAGTTCTTC
v_call: TRBV5-4
clone_size: once
j_call: TRBJ2-1
d_call: -

cdr3_aa: CASTRDTLETQYF
cdr3_nt: TGTGCCAGCACCAGGGACACATTAGAGACCCAGTACTTC
v_call: TRBV3-1/TRBV3-2
clone_size: few
j_call: TRBJ2-5
d_call: -

cdr3_aa: CASSLEKGAGGPYNEQFF
cdr3_nt: TGTGCCAGCAGCTTAGAGAAGGGAGCGGGGGGCCCCTACAATGAGCAGTTCTTC
v_call: TRBV7-2
clone_size: once
j_call: TRBJ2-1
d_call: TRBD2

cdr3_aa: CAIGPFSGNTIYF
cdr3_nt: TGTGCTATTGGGCCTTTCTCTGGAAACACCATATATTTT
v_call: TRBV30
clone_size: -
j_call: TRBJ1-3
d_call: -

cdr3_aa: CAWSVFSSTDTQYF
cdr3_nt: TGTGCCTGGAGTGTATTTTCTAGCACAGATACGCAGTATTTT
v_call: TRBV30
clone_size: -
j_call: TRBJ2-3
d_call: -

cdr3_aa: CASSEVLGGAGTDTQYF
cdr3_nt: TGTGCCAGCAGTGAAGTCCTGGGGGGGGCCGGAACAGATACGCAGTATTTT
v_call: TRBV6-1
clone_size: -
j_call: TRBJ2-3
d_call: -

cdr3_aa: CASSYGDRMNTEAFF
cdr3_nt: TGTGCCAGCAGTTACGGGGACAGAATGAACACTGAAGCTTTCTTT
v_call: TRBV6-6
clone_size: -
j_call: TRBJ1-1
d_call: TRBD1

cdr3_aa: CASTDQGVGELFF
cdr3_nt: TGTGCCAGCACCGACCAGGGGGTCGGGGAGCTGTTTTTT
v_call: TRBV2
clone_size: -
j_call: TRBJ2-2
d_call: TRBD1

cdr3_aa: CASSLEARLGELFF
cdr3_nt: TGTGCCAGCAGCTTAGAGGCACGTTTGGGGGAGCTGTTTTTT
v_call: TRBV7-8
clone_size: -
j_call: TRBJ2-2
d_call: -

cdr3_aa: CASSPSRGGTAKETQYF
cdr3_nt: TGTGCCAGCAGTCCGTCGCGCGGCGGGACAGCAAAAGAGACCCAGTACTTC
v_call: TRBV28
clone_size: once
j_call: TRBJ2-5
d_call: -

cdr3_aa: CATSSRGSGNTIYF
cdr3_nt: TGTGCCACCAGCTCCAGGGGATCGGGAAACACCATATATTTT
v_call: TRBV15
clone_size: -
j_call: TRBJ1-3
d_call: -

cdr3_aa: CASSDSLSGEQYF
cdr3_nt: TGTGCCAGCAGTGATTCCTTATCGGGAGAGCAGTACTTC
v_call: TRBV2
clone_size: -
j_call: TRBJ2-7
d_call: -

cdr3_aa: CASSLRGGDAEAFF
cdr3_nt: TGCGCCAGCAGCTTGCGGGGAGGGGACGCTGAAGCTTTCTTT
v_call: TRBV5-1
clone_size: few
j_call: TRBJ1-1
d_call: -

cdr3_aa: CASSLWGSSTDTQYF
cdr3_nt: TGTGCCAGCAGTTTATGGGGCTCCAGCACAGATACGCAGTATTTT
v_call: TRBV27
clone_size: -
j_call: TRBJ2-3
d_call: -

cdr3_aa: CASSLGQGREKLFF
cdr3_nt: TGTGCCAGCAGCTTAGGTCAGGGCCGTGAAAAACTGTTTTTT
v_call: TRBV7-9
clone_size: -
j_call: TRBJ1-4
d_call: -

cdr3_aa: CASSLILRGHEQYF
cdr3_nt: TGTGCCAGCAGCTTAATATTAAGGGGGCACGAGCAGTACTTC
v_call: TRBV5-6
clone_size: -
j_call: TRBJ2-7
d_call: TRBD1

cdr3_aa: CASSLSRQGRSPLHF
cdr3_nt: TGTGCCAGCAGTTTATCAAGGCAGGGGAGGTCACCCCTCCACTTT
v_call: TRBV27
clone_size: -
j_call: TRBJ1-6
d_call: -

cdr3_aa: CASSLSRALGSGARYEQYF
cdr3_nt: TGTGCCAGCAGTTTATCAAGGGCCCTCGGAAGCGGGGCTCGGTACGAGCAGTACTTC
v_call: TRBV27
clone_size: few
j_call: TRBJ2-7
d_call: TRBD2

cdr3_aa: CASSLGQYEKLFF
cdr3_nt: TGTGCCAGCAGTTTGGGACAGTATGAAAAACTGTTTTTT
v_call: TRBV12-3/TRBV12-4
clone_size: -
j_call: TRBJ1-4
d_call: TRBD1

cdr3_aa: CASSPPREQYF
cdr3_nt: TGTGCCAGCAGCCCCCCTAGAGAGCAGTACTTC
v_call: TRBV7-9
clone_size: -
j_call: TRBJ2-7
d_call: -

cdr3_aa: CARDSGTGDCRTNEKLFF
cdr3_nt: TGTGCCAGAGATTCCGGGACAGGGGACTGTCGAACTAATGAAAAACTGTTTTTT
v_call: TRBV27
clone_size: once
j_call: TRBJ1-4
d_call: TRBD1

cdr3_aa: CASKESSYNSPLHF
cdr3_nt: TGTGCCAGCAAGGAGAGCTCCTATAATTCACCCCTCCACTTT
v_call: TRBV2
clone_size: -
j_call: TRBJ1-6
d_call: -

cdr3_aa: CSVTRGRPYEQYF
cdr3_nt: TGCAGCGTGACCAGGGGACGCCCCTACGAGCAGTACTTC
v_call: TRBV29-1
clone_size: once
j_call: TRBJ2-7
d_call: -

cdr3_aa: CASSLAGGNTEAFF
cdr3_nt: TGTGCCAGCAGCTTAGCAGGCGGGAACACTGAAGCTTTCTTT
v_call: TRBV7-2
clone_size: -
j_call: TRBJ1-1
d_call: -

cdr3_aa: CASSLLDRTNTEAFF
cdr3_nt: TGTGCCAGCTCCCTCCTGGACAGGACAAACACTGAAGCTTTCTTT
v_call: TRBV18
clone_size: -
j_call: TRBJ1-1
d_call: TRBD1

cdr3_aa: CASSLGPTGRNTEAFF
cdr3_nt: TGTGCCAGCAGCTTAGGCCCGACAGGGAGGAACACTGAAGCTTTCTTT
v_call: TRBV11-2
clone_size: -
j_call: TRBJ1-1
d_call: TRBD1

cdr3_aa: CASQVAGVGTDTQYF
cdr3_nt: TGTGCCAGTCAAGTGGCGGGGGTGGGCACAGATACGCAGTATTTT
v_call: TRBV19
clone_size: once
j_call: TRBJ2-3
d_call: TRBD2

cdr3_aa: CASSGQGVTQYF
cdr3_nt: TGTGCCAGCAGTGGACAGGGGGTAACCCAGTACTTC
v_call: TRBV7-2
clone_size: -
j_call: TRBJ2-5
d_call: TRBD1

cdr3_aa: CSVPSIGGGGYTF
cdr3_nt: TGCAGCGTTCCTTCGATTGGGGGGGGTGGCTACACCTTC
v_call: TRBV29-1
clone_size: -
j_call: TRBJ1-2
d_call: -

cdr3_aa: CAWGQTNEKLFF
cdr3_nt: TGTGCCTGGGGGCAAACTAATGAAAAACTGTTTTTT
v_call: TRBV30
clone_size: -
j_call: TRBJ1-4
d_call: -

cdr3_aa: CASSYRTSYEQYF
cdr3_nt: TGTGCCAGCAGCTACCGGACCTCTTACGAGCAGTACTTC
v_call: TRBV3-1/TRBV3-2
clone_size: -
j_call: TRBJ2-7
d_call: -

cdr3_aa: CASSYSGPIGYEQYF
cdr3_nt: TGTGCCAGCAGTTACTCCGGGCCGATCGGCTACGAGCAGTACTTC
v_call: TRBV6-5
clone_size: few
j_call: TRBJ2-7
d_call: -

cdr3_aa: CASSLLGQDTEAFF
cdr3_nt: TGTGCCAGCAGCTTGCTGGGTCAAGACACTGAAGCTTTCTTT
v_call: TRBV5-6
clone_size: -
j_call: TRBJ1-1
d_call: -

cdr3_aa: CASSHRPGGLEKLFF
cdr3_nt: TGTGCCAGTAGCCATCGGCCGGGGGGTTTGGAAAAACTGTTTTTT
v_call: TRBV19
clone_size: -
j_call: TRBJ1-4
d_call: -

cdr3_aa: CASSEPRGTGELFF
cdr3_nt: TGTGCCAGCAGTGAGCCTCGAGGGACCGGGGAGCTGTTTTTT
v_call: TRBV6-4
clone_size: -
j_call: TRBJ2-2
d_call: -

cdr3_aa: CSASHPGRGKKNTIYF
cdr3_nt: TGCAGTGCTAGTCACCCGGGGCGGGGGAAGAAAAACACCATATATTTT
v_call: TRBV20-1
clone_size: -
j_call: TRBJ1-3
d_call: -

cdr3_aa: CASQQGSDTQYF
cdr3_nt: TGCGCCTCCCAACAGGGTTCAGATACGCAGTATTTT
v_call: TRBV5-1
clone_size: -
j_call: TRBJ2-3
d_call: -

cdr3_aa: CASRIGRYNEQFF
cdr3_nt: TGCGCCAGCAGAATAGGCAGATACAATGAGCAGTTCTTC
v_call: TRBV5-1
clone_size: -
j_call: TRBJ2-1
d_call: -

cdr3_aa: CASSLPRGGSVGWADTQYF
cdr3_nt: TGTGCCAGCAGCTTACCCCGGGGCGGAAGCGTGGGGTGGGCAGATACGCAGTATTTT
v_call: TRBV11-2
clone_size: -
j_call: TRBJ2-3
d_call: -

cdr3_aa: CAWIPIPDNTEAFF
cdr3_nt: TGTGCCTGGATCCCGATCCCCGACAACACTGAAGCTTTCTTT
v_call: TRBV30
clone_size: once
j_call: TRBJ1-1
d_call: -

cdr3_aa: CASSEGRGSEKLFF
cdr3_nt: TGTGCCAGCAGTGAAGGAAGGGGCAGTGAAAAACTGTTTTTT
v_call: TRBV6-1
clone_size: -
j_call: TRBJ1-4
d_call: -

cdr3_aa: CASSRGETQYF
cdr3_nt: TGTGCCAGCAGCAGGGGAGAGACCCAGTACTTC
v_call: TRBV6-2/TRBV6-3
clone_size: -
j_call: TRBJ2-5
d_call: -